These 27 T cell receptor beta chains were all obtained from the same sample, sequenced in a study of T-cell memory formation after mild COVID-19. TCRdb ran MiXCR on the 5' RACE reads and lists one entry per CDR3 protein. The repertoire consists of about 340,000 distinct CDR3 sequences, with around 13% occurring once and the leading ten covering 20% to 25%. The specimen was PBMCs or a T cell subset sorted from them (not recorded which). Source of these receptors: a man in his late teens or twenties who had mild COVID-19 (a few samples of this study predate the infection). Cell type and time point are not known.

The rearrangement uses TRBV9 and TRBJ2-1; TRBD2 matches 9 bases. This CDR3 region has 15 residues. With V trimmed by 0 bases and J by 9 bases, 7 bases remained unmatched. The germline gives CDR1 SGDLS, CDR2 YYNGEE. CDR3 in DNA: TGTGCCAGCAGCGTAGGTGGCGGGGGGGCTGGTGAGCAGTTCTTC. Its protein is CASSVGGGGAGEQFF.

This clonotype was seen more than once but under ten times. This chain connects TRBV5-4 to TRBJ2-7, with TRBD1 as a possible D gene (6 bases). CDR1 and CDR2 (germline): SGHNT, YYREEE (reference sequence). Trimming took off 4 bases at V and 2 bases at J, with 10 bases between the two ends. The CDR3 loop spans 13 amino acids. This chain's CDR3 is CASSEGDTYEQYV. The CDR3 DNA is TGTGCCAGCAGCGAGGGGGACACCTACGAGCAGTACGTC.

The rearrangement uses TRBV5-1 and TRBJ2-5, with D hard to call. CDR1 and CDR2 from the germline V gene are SGHRS and YFSETQ. The CDR3 consists of 12 residues. Trimming shortened V by 5 bases and J by 3 bases, and 8 bases separated the two germline ends. CDR3 sequence: CASRTEKETQYF. The CDR3 bases are TGCGCCAGCAGGACGGAAAAAGAGACCCAGTACTTC.

The V and J genes are TRBV20-1 and TRBJ2-7; D is perhaps TRBD1 (6 bases). V lost 6 bases and J lost 0, with 24 bases in between. CDR3 length: 17 residues. Germline V CDR1 and CDR2: DFQATT, SNEGSKA (reference sequence). CDR3: CSAKQGPSRWSSYEQYF. The CDR3 nucleotides read TGCAGTGCGAAACAGGGACCGTCCCGTTGGAGCTCCTACGAGCAGTACTTC.

This clonotype came up a few times. This chain joins TRBV12-3 or TRBV12-4 and TRBJ1-5; D remains ambiguous. This CDR3 is 15 amino acids long. V shed 4 bases and J shed 4 bases, with 14 bases lying between them. CDR3 sequence reads: CASSSIGSPNQPQHF. CDR3 nucleotide sequence: TGTGCCAGCAGTTCTATCGGGTCTCCGAATCAGCCCCAGCATTTT.

This chain links TRBV9 with TRBJ2-2; D is uncertain. The germline gives CDR1 SGDLS, CDR2 YYNGEE. Trimming left V 7 bases short and J 0 bases short, with 7 bases between. CDR3 length: 13 residues. The CDR3 loop reads CASASSNTGELFF. Written as DNA, the CDR3 is TGTGCCAGCGCAAGCTCGAACACCGGGGAGCTGTTTTTT.

The genes are TRBV29-1 and TRBJ2-2; TRBD1 is a possible D gene (6 bases). Germline CDR1 reads SQVTM; CDR2 reads ANQGSEA. The length of the CDR3 is 13 residues. Deletions cut 8 bases from V and 1 base from J, with 11 bases between. The CDR3 bases are TGCAGCTACAGGGCGGGGAACACCGGGGAGCTGTTTTTT. This encodes CSYRAGNTGELFF.

This clonotype was seen a handful of times. The chain recombines TRBV6-2 or TRBV6-3 with TRBJ2-7, with D perhaps matching TRBD1 (5 bases). CDR3 length: 14 residues. V was cut by 3 bases and J by 2 bases, with 11 bases left in between. Germline V lookup: CDR1 MNHEY, CDR2 SVGEGT. The CDR3 loop reads CASSYGAEAYEQYV. In nucleotides, the CDR3 is TGTGCCAGCAGTTATGGGGCAGAAGCCTACGAGCAGTACGTC.

The chain couples TRBV4-1 to TRBJ2-2, with TRBD1 as a possible D gene (6 bases). Germline loops: CDR1 MGHRA, CDR2 YSYEKL. The CDR3 sequence is 15 residues long. V lost 4 bases and J 3 bases, leaving 12 bases between the germline ends. The CDR3 region has the DNA TGCGCCAGCAGCCCAGGGGTCCTCGACACCGGGGAGCTGTTTTTT. Protein: CASSPGVLDTGELFF.

This clonotype was seen repeatedly, ten times or more. The rearrangement uses TRBV20-1 and TRBJ2-7; tentative D call: TRBD1 (5 bases). This CDR3 region has 14 residues. V gave up 1 base and J gave up 6 bases, with 16 bases separating them. Germline V gene lookup returns CDR1 DFQATT and CDR2 SNEGSKA (reference sequence). The CDR3 nucleotides are TGCAGTGCTAGAGCCGGCCAGGGATTTGGCGAGCAGTACGTC. This sequence encodes CSARAGQGFGEQYV.

V usage is TRBV10-2 and J usage is TRBJ1-6, with a possible D match to TRBD1 (6 bases). Germline values: CDR1 WSHSY, CDR2 SAAADI. V shed 8 bases and J shed 7 bases, with 12 bases lying between them. The CDR3 runs 13 residues. The CDR3 bases are TGCGCCAGCCGAAGGGGGGGGAATTCACCCCTCCACTTT. It is translated as CASRRGGNSPLHF.

V is TRBV9 and J is TRBJ2-1; perhaps TRBD1 as D (5 bases). Germline lookup yields CDR1 SGDLS and CDR2 YYNGEE. The V end lost 3 bases, the J end lost 4 bases, and 8 bases lay between the germline ends. This CDR3 has 13 amino acids. CDR3 DNA: TGTGCCAGCAGCGACCAGGGTTACAATGAGCAGTTCTTC. Protein product: CASSDQGYNEQFF.

The V call is TRBV12-3 or TRBV12-4, the J call TRBJ1-2, with a possible D match to TRBD1 (5 bases). The CDR3 totals 14 residues. The V gene lost 3 bases and the J gene lost 6 bases, with 14 bases spanning the gap. CDR3 sequence (DNA): TGTGCCAGCAGTTTGACAGCCCCCTCGGATGGCTACACCTTC. This translates into CASSLTAPSDGYTF.

J is TRBJ2-7 and V is TRBV21-1; the table's D call, TRBD1, was not checked against the DNA. TRBV21-1 represents a pseudogene. The CDR3 loop spans 12 amino acids. DNA of the CDR3: TGTGCCAGCAGCAAAGCGCGTGGGACAGCCTTATTC. Its protein product is CASSKARGTALF.

This clonotype has just a few counts. The J gene is TRBJ2-5, the V gene TRBV25-1; D is undetermined. The CDR3 runs 12 residues. CDR1 and CDR2 (germline): MGHDK, SYGVNS. Trimming removed 3 bases from V and 5 bases from J, with 7 bases in between. CDR3 region: CASSEAVETQYF. DNA of the CDR3: TGTGCCAGCAGTGAGGCGGTGGAGACCCAGTACTTC.

This clonotype was seen a handful of times. The chain combines TRBV7-6 with TRBJ2-7; D gene uncertain. V was clipped by 3 bases and J by 5 bases, with 14 bases between them. The germline V gene has CDR1 SGHVS and CDR2 FNYEAQ. The CDR3 length is 14 residues. DNA for the CDR3: TGTGCCAGCAGCTTTTACGCCACTGGGGACGAGCAGTACTTC. Translation gives CASSFYATGDEQYF.

V usage is TRBV4-1 and J usage is TRBJ1-1; 7 bases agree with TRBD1. CDR1 MGHRA and CDR2 YSYEKL come from the germline V gene. V gave up 4 bases and J gave up 8 bases; unmatched junction bases: 7. The CDR3 totals 13 residues. DNA for the CDR3: TGCGCCAGCAGCCCCACAGGGGCTCTCGAAGCTTTCTTT. Amino acid sequence: CASSPTGALEAFF.

The chain carries TRBV25-1 and TRBJ1-1; D is uncertain. The CDR3 contains 12 residues. Germline CDR1 is MGHDK and CDR2 is SYGVNS. V was trimmed by 4 bases and J by 8 bases, leaving 11 bases between them. For the CDR3, the DNA is TGTGCCAGCAGTGCCTGGACTCGAGAAGCTTTCTTT. Protein product: CASSAWTREAFF.

This clonotype was observed a handful of times. This chain uses TRBV9 with TRBJ2-2; D is ambiguous. Looked up from germline, CDR1 is SGDLS and CDR2 is YYNGEE. The CDR3 is 13 amino acids. Trimming pared 0 bases from V and 5 bases from J, leaving 5 bases between. The CDR3 DNA reads TGTGCCAGCAGCGTAGTCAGGACCGGGGAGCTGTTTTTT. It is translated as CASSVVRTGELFF. The variable domain in full, with the rest retrieved from reference TRBV9 and TRBJ2-2, is DSGVTQTPKHLITATGQRVTLRCSPRSGDLSVYWYQQSLDQGLQFLIQYYNGEERAKGNILERFSAQQFPDLHSELNLSSLELGDSALYFCASSVVRTGELFFGEGSRLTVL.

This clonotype was seen more than once but under ten times. The V and J genes are TRBV4-1 and TRBJ2-5; D may be TRBD1 (5 bases). From germline, CDR1 is MGHRA and CDR2 YSYEKL. CDR3 length equals 16 residues. V was cut by 3 bases and J by 1 base, with 15 bases left in between. The CDR3 DNA sequence: TGCGCCAGCAGCCACGCACAATGGGGCCGCCAAGAGACCCAGTACTTC. It encodes CASSHAQWGRQETQYF.

The V call is TRBV10-3, the J call TRBJ2-5; TRBD2 matches 14 bases. V was pared by 6 bases and J by 5 bases, with 5 bases of the junction left unmatched. CDR1 is ENHRY, CDR2 SYGVKD, per germline. The CDR3 is 15 amino acids. CDR3 in amino acids: CAIRAGLAGEETQYF. The CDR3 DNA sequence: TGTGCCATCAGGGCGGGACTAGCGGGGGAGGAGACCCAGTACTTC.

V gene TRBV5-1 combines with J gene TRBJ2-2, with unresolved D. This CDR3 is 12 amino acids long. Germline V gene data show CDR1 as SGHRS and CDR2 as YFSETQ. V shed 0 bases and J shed 7 bases, with 4 bases lying between them. Written as DNA, the CDR3 is TGCGCCAGCAGCTTGGGACGCGGGGAGCTGTTTTTT. It codes for CASSLGRGELFF.

The table lists this clonotype with a few counts. The chain uses TRBV15 and TRBJ2-7; D possibly corresponds to TRBD1 (5 bases). The CDR3 is 12 residues long. Germline CDR1 LNHNV, CDR2 YYDKDF (reference sequence). Trimming shortened V by 8 bases and J by 6 bases, and 14 bases separated the two germline ends. The CDR3: CATGRLGPEQYF. In DNA, the CDR3 is TGTGCCACCGGACGTTTGGGGCCCGAGCAGTACTTC.

In this sample, this clonotype turned up a few times. This chain joins TRBV3-1 and TRBJ2-7; D not certain. Germline V gives CDR1 LGHDT, CDR2 YNNKEL (reference sequence). The CDR3 contains 13 residues. V lost 8 bases, J lost 0 bases, and 11 bases lay in between. As DNA, the CDR3 is TGTGCCAGCCGACCCGATGACTCCTACGAGCAGTACTTC. The encoded protein is CASRPDDSYEQYF.

This chain links TRBV7-2 with TRBJ2-1; D ambiguous. The germline V gene encodes CDR1 SGHTA and CDR2 FQGNSA. The CDR3 is 14 residues long. Trimming stripped 5 bases from V and 6 bases from J, with 14 bases between. CDR3 nucleotide sequence: TGTGCCAGCAGCAGAATCCGGGCCGCCAATGAGCAGTTCTTC. As protein: CASSRIRAANEQFF. Looking up the rest from reference TRBV7-2 and TRBJ2-1 gives the full variable domain: GAGVSQSPSNKVTEKGKDVELRCDPISGHTALYWYRQSLGQGLEFLIYFQGNSAPDKSGLPSDRFSAERTGGSVSTLTIQRTQQEDSAVYLCASSRIRAANEQFFGPGTRLTVL.

A single count supports this clonotype. The genes are TRBV9 and TRBJ2-5; 8 bases map to TRBD1. V shed 3 bases and J 4 bases; nucleotides not matched to a gene: 11. This CDR3 region has 16 residues. Germline values: CDR1 SGDLS, CDR2 YYNGEE. The CDR3 nucleotides are TGTGCCAGCAGCGGGCCAGGGGGCATGGGGAGAGAGACCCAGTACTTC. Amino acid sequence: CASSGPGGMGRETQYF.

This chain joins TRBV7-9 and TRBJ2-3, with 11 bases identical to TRBD2. This CDR3 is 13 amino acids long. CDR1 and CDR2 (germline): SEHNR, FQNEAQ (reference sequence). The V segment lost 6 bases and the J segment 4 bases; nucleotides outside the gene matches: 0. The CDR3 region is CASSSGGADTQYF. The CDR3 DNA follows: TGTGCCAGCAGTAGCGGGGGGGCAGATACGCAGTATTTT. Variable domain in full (rest from reference TRBV7-9 and TRBJ2-3): DTGVSQNPRHKITKRGQNVTFRCDPISEHNRLYWYRQTLGQGPEFLTYFQNEAQLEKSRLLSDRFSAERPKGSFSTLEIQRTEQGDSAMYLCASSSGGADTQYFGPGTRLTVL.